These T cell receptor beta chains were read from a single sample in a study of cytomegalovirus exposure and HLA in healthy donors. The method was immunoSEQ multiplex PCR; TCRdb's version includes in-frame clones alone and lacks a portion of them. The data show roughly 100,000 clones, approximately 69% seen once. Material for sequencing was PBMCs. The receptors were sampled from a man aged 25 to 40 in good health and CMV-seronegative. The CDR3 runs from the conserved cysteine through the conserved F or W. A D gene is named only where the DNA matches it firmly. The size of a clone is reported for some rows only, either as once, few or many, or as a class for expanded clones.

DNA: TGTGCCAGCAGGGGAGAGACTGATACGCAGTATTTT; CDR3: CASRGETDTQYF; J: TRBJ2-3; size: NA; V: TRBV2; D: NA
DNA: TGCGCCAGCAGCCAAGTCGGGGCCGGGGGCGAGCAGTACTTC; CDR3: CASSQVGAGGEQYF; J: TRBJ2-7; size: NA; V: TRBV4-3; D: NA
DNA: TGTGCCAGCAGCCCCGACCTAGGGGGCACCGGGGAGCTGTTTTTT; CDR3: CASSPDLGGTGELFF; J: TRBJ2-2; size: few; V: TRBV11-2; D: NA
DNA: TGTGCCAGCAGCTTAACAGGGGTGGGTGAGCAGTTCTTC; CDR3: CASSLTGVGEQFF; J: TRBJ2-1; size: NA; V: TRBV7-9; D: TRBD1
DNA: TGTGCCAGTAGTGGACAGACCGACCCCTATGGCTACACCTTC; CDR3: CASSGQTDPYGYTF; J: TRBJ1-2; size: NA; V: TRBV19; D: NA
DNA: TGCAGCGTCCGTACAGGGTACACTGAAGCTTTCTTT; CDR3: CSVRTGYTEAFF; J: TRBJ1-1; size: NA; V: TRBV29-1; D: NA
DNA: TGTGCCAGCAGCTTAGCCTGGGGCAGCGGGGGGTACTTCGACACAGATACGCAGTATTTT; CDR3: CASSLAWGSGGYFDTDTQYF; J: TRBJ2-3; size: few; V: TRBV11-3; D: TRBD2
DNA: TGTGCTAGTGGAAATGACATCGGAAACACCATATATTTT; CDR3: CASGNDIGNTIYF; J: TRBJ1-3; size: NA; V: TRBV12-5; D: NA
DNA: TGCGCCAGCAGCCGGGGACAGGGGGGAACCGGGGAGCTGTTTTTT; CDR3: CASSRGQGGTGELFF; J: TRBJ2-2; size: few; V: TRBV4-3; D: TRBD1
DNA: TGTGCCAGCAGCTTAGGGAGGGCGGGCACAGATACGCAGTATTTT; CDR3: CASSLGRAGTDTQYF; J: TRBJ2-3; size: NA; V: TRBV7-2; D: NA
DNA: TGTGCCAGCAGTTACTCGGGTAGCGGCAACTCCTACGAGCAGTACTTC; CDR3: CASSYSGSGNSYEQYF; J: TRBJ2-7; size: NA; V: TRBV6-5; D: NA
DNA: TGTGCCAGCAGCGTAGGTCCGGACAGGGCAGACGAGCAGTACTTC; CDR3: CASSVGPDRADEQYF; J: TRBJ2-7; size: NA; V: TRBV9; D: TRBD1
DNA: TGTGCCAGCAGTTACCCAGACAGGTCGAACACTGAAGCTTTCTTT; CDR3: CASSYPDRSNTEAFF; J: TRBJ1-1; size: NA; V: TRBV6-5; D: NA
DNA: TGTGCCAGCAGTATCACCGCCGGGACTAGCGGGAGGCGGAATGAGCAGTTCTTC; CDR3: CASSITAGTSGRRNEQFF; J: TRBJ2-1; size: NA; V: TRBV28; D: TRBD2
DNA: TGTGCCAGCAGCTCGACTAGTCTTAGCACAGATACGCAGTATTTT; CDR3: CASSSTSLSTDTQYF; J: TRBJ2-3; size: NA; V: TRBV7-9; D: NA
DNA: TGTGCCAGTACCCCAGAAGGGGGCTATAGCAATCAGCCCCAGCATTTT; CDR3: CASTPEGGYSNQPQHF; J: TRBJ1-5; size: NA; V: TRBV19; D: TRBD1
DNA: TGTGCCAGCAGTAATAGTGGTGGCTACACCTTC; CDR3: CASSNSGGYTF; J: TRBJ1-2; size: NA; V: TRBV6-6; D: NA
DNA: TGTGCCAGCAGCCGGACTAGCGATGAGCAGTTCTTC; CDR3: CASSRTSDEQFF; J: TRBJ2-1; size: NA; V: TRBV6-6; D: TRBD2
DNA: TGCGCCAGCAGCCAAGATCAACTAGCGGGAGCTTCACCGTACTTC; CDR3: CASSQDQLAGASPYF; J: TRBJ2-7; size: once; V: TRBV4-3; D: TRBD2
DNA: TGTGCCAGCAGTTCCGGGACATTAAACTATGGCTACACCTTC; CDR3: CASSSGTLNYGYTF; J: TRBJ1-2; size: few; V: TRBV6-1; D: NA
DNA: TGTGCCAGCAGTGTGCAGGGGGGAGGAAACACCATATATTTT; CDR3: CASSVQGGGNTIYF; J: TRBJ1-3; size: NA; V: TRBV2; D: TRBD1
DNA: TGTGCCATCAGTCGCGGGACAGAATCCTACGAGCAGTACTTC; CDR3: CAISRGTESYEQYF; J: TRBJ2-7; size: NA; V: TRBV10-3; D: NA
DNA: TGCAGCGTTGACAGGGGGTTCGCGGGGGAGCTGTTTTTT; CDR3: CSVDRGFAGELFF; J: TRBJ2-2; size: NA; V: TRBV29-1; D: TRBD1
DNA: TGTGCCAGCCAGGGTGCCCCAGACTACGAGCAGTACTTC; CDR3: CASQGAPDYEQYF; J: TRBJ2-7; size: NA; V: TRBV28; D: NA
DNA: TGTGCCAGCAGTGGGAGGGACAGGGGCTTATACGAGCAGTACTTC; CDR3: CASSGRDRGLYEQYF; J: TRBJ2-7; size: NA; V: TRBV25-1; D: TRBD1
DNA: TGTGCCAGCAGCAAGGGACTAGCGGGAGGCGAGCAGTACTTC; CDR3: CASSKGLAGGEQYF; J: TRBJ2-7; size: NA; V: TRBV28; D: TRBD2
DNA: TGTGCCAGCTCCCGGGACAGAAAGAACACTGAAGCTTTCTTT; CDR3: CASSRDRKNTEAFF; J: TRBJ1-1; size: NA; V: TRBV18; D: TRBD1
DNA: TGTGCCAGCACTCAAGACAGGCCCATGGGGACTGAAGCTTTCTTT; CDR3: CASTQDRPMGTEAFF; J: TRBJ1-1; size: NA; V: TRBV25-1; D: NA
DNA: TGTGCCACCAGCCAAGGGACTAGCGGGAGTGTAGACGAGCAGTACTTC; CDR3: CATSQGTSGSVDEQYF; J: TRBJ2-7; size: NA; V: TRBV15; D: TRBD2
DNA: TGTGCCAGCCGAAATCGACAGATCAATCAGCCCCAGCATTTT; CDR3: CASRNRQINQPQHF; J: TRBJ1-5; size: NA; V: TRBV6-6; D: NA
DNA: TGTGCCTGGAGTCCTTTGAGCGGGATCTCCTACGAGCAGTACTTC; CDR3: CAWSPLSGISYEQYF; J: TRBJ2-7; size: once; V: TRBV30; D: TRBD2
DNA: TGTGCCAGCAGTTTGGGACTAGCCAAAAACATTCAGTACTTC; CDR3: CASSLGLAKNIQYF; J: TRBJ2-4; size: once; V: TRBV27; D: NA
DNA: TGTGCCAGCAGCTTAACCGGTGGGGAATGGGAGGCCCAGTACTTC; CDR3: CASSLTGGEWEAQYF; J: TRBJ2-5; size: NA; V: TRBV7-2; D: NA